This T cell receptor beta chain was recovered during a study of blood T cell repertoires in COVID-19. Study-level information: T cells, B-cell-depleted T cells, or PBMCs supplied cDNA or gDNA.

Profiling relied on immunoSEQ multiplex PCR, and the TCRdb table lists in-frame clones only, not all of them. Of some 200,000 clones listed, roughly 87% are singletons. This clone was counted once. In terms of age and location, participants ranged from roughly 18 to 90 years and lived in about 25 US areas. Clinical histories supplied by participants themselves formed the basis of cohort assignment. V was clipped by 3 bases and J by 3 bases; unmatched bases: 4. This CDR3 region has 15 residues. CDR1 is MDHEN, CDR2 SYDVKM, per germline. The chain links TRBV28 to TRBJ2-1; 8 bases line up with TRBD2. Source material: PBMCs or T cells enriched from blood (not recorded which). The TCR was taken from a man younger than 35 with acute COVID-19. CDR3 bases: TGTGCCAGCAGTTTCCAAAGCGGGAGCTACAATGAGCAGTTCTTC. This sequence encodes CASSFQSGSYNEQFF.